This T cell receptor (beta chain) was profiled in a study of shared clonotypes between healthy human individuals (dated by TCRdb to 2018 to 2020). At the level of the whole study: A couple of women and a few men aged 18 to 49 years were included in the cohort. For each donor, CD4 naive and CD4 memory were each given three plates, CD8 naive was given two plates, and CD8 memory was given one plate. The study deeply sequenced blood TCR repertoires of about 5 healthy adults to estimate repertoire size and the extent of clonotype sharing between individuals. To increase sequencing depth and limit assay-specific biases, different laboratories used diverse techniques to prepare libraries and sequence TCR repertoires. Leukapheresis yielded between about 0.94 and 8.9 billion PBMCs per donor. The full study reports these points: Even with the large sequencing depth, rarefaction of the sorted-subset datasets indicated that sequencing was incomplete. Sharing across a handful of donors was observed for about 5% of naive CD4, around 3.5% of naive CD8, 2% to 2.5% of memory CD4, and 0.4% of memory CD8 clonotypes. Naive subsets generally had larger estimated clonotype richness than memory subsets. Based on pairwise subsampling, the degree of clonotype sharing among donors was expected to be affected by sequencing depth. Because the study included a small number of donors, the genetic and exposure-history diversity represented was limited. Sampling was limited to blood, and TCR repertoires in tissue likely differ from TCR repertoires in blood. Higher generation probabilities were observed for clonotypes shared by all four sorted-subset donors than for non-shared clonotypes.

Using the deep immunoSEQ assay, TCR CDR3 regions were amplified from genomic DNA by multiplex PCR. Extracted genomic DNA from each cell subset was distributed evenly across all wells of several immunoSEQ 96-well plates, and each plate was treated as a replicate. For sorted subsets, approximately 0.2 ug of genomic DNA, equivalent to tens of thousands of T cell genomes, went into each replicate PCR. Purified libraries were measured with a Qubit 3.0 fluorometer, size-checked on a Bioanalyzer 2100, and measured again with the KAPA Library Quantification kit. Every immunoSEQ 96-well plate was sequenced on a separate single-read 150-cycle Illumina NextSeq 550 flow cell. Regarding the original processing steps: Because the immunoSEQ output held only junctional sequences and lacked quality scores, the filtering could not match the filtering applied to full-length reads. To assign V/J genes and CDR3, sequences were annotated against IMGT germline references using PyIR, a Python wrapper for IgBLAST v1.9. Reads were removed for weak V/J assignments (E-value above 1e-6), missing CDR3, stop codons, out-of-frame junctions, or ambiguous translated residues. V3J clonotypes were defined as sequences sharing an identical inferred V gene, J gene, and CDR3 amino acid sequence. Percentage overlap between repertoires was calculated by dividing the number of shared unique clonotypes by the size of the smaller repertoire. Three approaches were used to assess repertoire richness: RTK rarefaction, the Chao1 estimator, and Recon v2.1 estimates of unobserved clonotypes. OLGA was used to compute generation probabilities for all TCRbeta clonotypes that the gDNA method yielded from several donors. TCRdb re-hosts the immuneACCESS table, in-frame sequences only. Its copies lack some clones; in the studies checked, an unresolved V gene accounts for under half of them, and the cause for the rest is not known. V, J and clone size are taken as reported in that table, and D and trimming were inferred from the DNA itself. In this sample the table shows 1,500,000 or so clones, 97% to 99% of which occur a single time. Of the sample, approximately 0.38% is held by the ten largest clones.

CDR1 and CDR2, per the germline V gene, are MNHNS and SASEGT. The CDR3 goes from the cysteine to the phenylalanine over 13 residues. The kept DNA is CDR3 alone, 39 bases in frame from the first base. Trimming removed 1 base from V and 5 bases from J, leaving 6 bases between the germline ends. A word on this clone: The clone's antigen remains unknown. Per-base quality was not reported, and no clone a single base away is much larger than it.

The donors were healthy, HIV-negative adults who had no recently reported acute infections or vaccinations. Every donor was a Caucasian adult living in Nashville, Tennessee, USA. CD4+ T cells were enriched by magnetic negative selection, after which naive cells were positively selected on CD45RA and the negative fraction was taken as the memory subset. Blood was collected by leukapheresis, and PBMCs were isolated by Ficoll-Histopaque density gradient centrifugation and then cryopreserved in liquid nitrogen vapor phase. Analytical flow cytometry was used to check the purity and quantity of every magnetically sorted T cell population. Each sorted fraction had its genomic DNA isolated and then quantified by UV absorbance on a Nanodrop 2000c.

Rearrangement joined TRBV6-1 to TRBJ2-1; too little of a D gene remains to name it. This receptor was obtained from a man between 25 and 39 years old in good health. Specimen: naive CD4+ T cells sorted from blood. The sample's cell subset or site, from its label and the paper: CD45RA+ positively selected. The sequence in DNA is TGTGCCAGCAGTGAAGTTCACGACAATGAGCAGTTCTTC. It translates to CASSEVHDNEQFF.